This is a list of T cell receptor beta chains from one sample in a study of blood T cells in healthy people across ages. In TCRdb, the 5' RACE reads were re-called with MiXCR into one record per CDR3 protein. Here the sample spans roughly 570,000 distinct CDR3 sequences, approximately 30% being singletons. The sequenced sample consisted of blood. The receptors derive from a woman in her 70s in good health. The CDR3 runs from the conserved cysteine through the conserved F or W. The D gene is left open where the match is weak. The listing skips clone size in some rows; elsewhere it reads once, few, many or a size class.

cdr3_length: 14
d_call: TRBD2
v_call: TRBV5-1
clone_size: -
j_call: TRBJ2-3
cdr3_nt: TGCGCCAGCAGCCCCGGGGACTACGCAGATACGCAGTATTTT
cdr3_aa: CASSPGDYADTQYF

cdr3_length: 17
d_call: TRBD2
v_call: TRBV7-6
clone_size: few
j_call: TRBJ2-3
cdr3_nt: TGTGCCAGCAGCTTAGGAGTGGCGGGGACTATCACAGATACGCAGTATTTT
cdr3_aa: CASSLGVAGTITDTQYF

cdr3_length: 16
d_call: -
v_call: TRBV5-5
clone_size: -
j_call: TRBJ1-3
cdr3_nt: TGTGCCAGCAGCTTAGGACAGCCTCGCTCTGGAAACACCATATATTTT
cdr3_aa: CASSLGQPRSGNTIYF

cdr3_length: 15
d_call: TRBD2
v_call: TRBV7-2
clone_size: -
j_call: TRBJ2-5
cdr3_nt: TGTGCCAGCAGAGGACTAGCGGGGGGTGGAGAGACCCAGTACTTC
cdr3_aa: CASRGLAGGGETQYF

cdr3_length: 15
d_call: -
v_call: TRBV12-3/TRBV12-4
clone_size: few
j_call: TRBJ1-1
cdr3_nt: TGTGCCAGCAGTTTAGGGGGGGGGCGTGTGTCTGAAGCTTTCTTT
cdr3_aa: CASSLGGGRVSEAFF

cdr3_length: 16
d_call: -
v_call: TRBV29-1
clone_size: -
j_call: TRBJ2-7
cdr3_nt: TGCAGCGTTGAAGCGGGTTTTGGTGAGGACCCCTACGAGCAGTACTTC
cdr3_aa: CSVEAGFGEDPYEQYF

cdr3_length: 14
d_call: -
v_call: TRBV9
clone_size: few
j_call: TRBJ1-1
cdr3_nt: TGTGCCAGCAGTCCGGGACCCCAGAACACTGAAGCTTTCTTT
cdr3_aa: CASSPGPQNTEAFF

cdr3_length: 16
d_call: TRBD1
v_call: TRBV7-9
clone_size: -
j_call: TRBJ1-2
cdr3_nt: TGTGCCAGCAGCTTAGGTCAAGGGACAGGGACTTATGGCTACACCTTC
cdr3_aa: CASSLGQGTGTYGYTF

cdr3_length: 15
d_call: TRBD2
v_call: TRBV24-1
clone_size: -
j_call: TRBJ2-3
cdr3_nt: TGTGCCACCAGTGGACTAGCGGGGGTTCCAGATACGCAGTATTTT
cdr3_aa: CATSGLAGVPDTQYF

cdr3_length: 15
d_call: TRBD2
v_call: TRBV6-2/TRBV6-3
clone_size: few
j_call: TRBJ2-3
cdr3_nt: TGTGCCAGCAGTCCCACTAGCGGGGGGAGGAATACGCAGTATTTT
cdr3_aa: CASSPTSGGRNTQYF

cdr3_length: 15
d_call: -
v_call: TRBV5-1
clone_size: -
j_call: TRBJ1-2
cdr3_nt: TGCGCCAGCAGCTTGGATACGGGGGGATCCTATGGCTACACCTTC
cdr3_aa: CASSLDTGGSYGYTF

cdr3_length: 13
d_call: TRBD1
v_call: TRBV7-3
clone_size: -
j_call: TRBJ2-1
cdr3_nt: TGTGCCAGCGGGGGACAGGGGGCTCGTGAGCAGTTCTTC
cdr3_aa: CASGGQGAREQFF

cdr3_length: 15
d_call: TRBD2
v_call: TRBV9
clone_size: -
j_call: TRBJ2-7
cdr3_nt: TGTGCCAACAGCGTAGGAGGACTAGCCCTCTACGAGCAGTGCTTC
cdr3_aa: CANSVGGLALYEQCF

cdr3_length: 16
d_call: TRBD2
v_call: TRBV6-1
clone_size: few
j_call: TRBJ2-2
cdr3_nt: TGTGCCAGCACAGTCATAGCGGGGGGGAACACCGGGGAGCTGTTTTTT
cdr3_aa: CASTVIAGGNTGELFF

cdr3_length: 14
d_call: -
v_call: TRBV7-9
clone_size: -
j_call: TRBJ1-1
cdr3_nt: TGTGCCAGCAGCTTAGAGGGCACGGGCACTGAAGCTTTCTTT
cdr3_aa: CASSLEGTGTEAFF

cdr3_length: 12
d_call: -
v_call: TRBV6-6
clone_size: -
j_call: TRBJ1-1
cdr3_nt: TGTGCCAGCAAAAGGGGGAGTACTGAAGCTTTCTTT
cdr3_aa: CASKRGSTEAFF

cdr3_length: 16
d_call: -
v_call: TRBV21-1
clone_size: -
j_call: TRBJ2-7
cdr3_nt: TGTGCCAGCAGCCCTCGGACAGGTTTAAGCTCCTACGAGCAGTACTTC
cdr3_aa: CASSPRTGLSSYEQYF

cdr3_length: 11
d_call: -
v_call: TRBV29-1
clone_size: -
j_call: TRBJ2-4
cdr3_nt: TGCAGCGGCATGACAGGAAACATTCAGTACTTC
cdr3_aa: CSGMTGNIQYF

cdr3_length: 12
d_call: -
v_call: TRBV10-3
clone_size: few
j_call: TRBJ1-2
cdr3_nt: TGTGCCATCAGTGAGTCGATGGAGGTGTACACCTTC
cdr3_aa: CAISESMEVYTF

cdr3_length: 16
d_call: -
v_call: TRBV30
clone_size: few
j_call: TRBJ1-2
cdr3_nt: TGTGCCTGGAGTGTACTAGCGGGGTTGGGCGGCTATGGCTACACCTTC
cdr3_aa: CAWSVLAGLGGYGYTF